These 29 T cell receptor beta chains were all obtained from the same sample, sequenced in a study of blood T cell repertoires in COVID-19. Generated by immunoSEQ multiplex PCR, the TCRdb table keeps only in-frame clones and is missing some. This table has 180,000 or so clones, approximately 86% appearing once. Input material: peripheral blood. The receptors originated from a man between 60 and 75 years old with acute or convalescent COVID-19.

The chain has TRBV9 and TRBJ2-1; D may be TRBD2 (6 bases). V shed 6 bases and J shed 0 bases, with 10 bases lying between them. The CDR3 extends over 14 amino acids. Germline V CDR1 and CDR2: SGDLS, YYNGEE. The CDR3 reads CASTRGNSYNEQFF. CDR3 nucleotides: TGTGCCAGCACCCGGGGGAACTCCTACAATGAGCAGTTCTTC.

This chain joins TRBV18 and TRBJ1-3; D not resolved. Germline lookup yields CDR1 KGHSH and CDR2 LQKENI. This CDR3 contains 15 residues. The ends were cut back, 3 bases at V and 3 bases at J, with 12 bases in the middle. CDR3 sequence (DNA): TGTGCCAGCTCACCCGACACTCGATATGGAAACACCATATATTTT. This sequence encodes CASSPDTRYGNTIYF.

V and J are TRBV7-8 and TRBJ2-1; a weak D match, TRBD1 (5 bases). In germline, CDR1 is SGHVS, CDR2 FQNEAQ. The V end was cut by 5 bases, the J end by 0 bases, with 11 bases between. The CDR3 runs 15 residues. Here the CDR3 reads CASSPRQYSYNEQFF. The CDR3 DNA is TGTGCCAGCAGCCCCAGACAGTACTCCTACAATGAGCAGTTCTTC.

The genes are TRBV19 and TRBJ1-1; D not resolved. The V gene's germline CDR1 is LNHDA and CDR2 SQIVND (reference sequence). The CDR3 length is 12 residues. V was cut by 10 bases and J by 5 bases, with 14 bases left in between. The chain's CDR3 is CATRGYTTEAFF. DNA of the CDR3: TGTGCCACCCGCGGCTATACAACTGAAGCTTTCTTT.

The genes are TRBV6-5 and TRBJ2-7; D perhaps matches TRBD1 (6 bases). The length of the CDR3 is 14 residues. V dropped 2 bases and J dropped 5 bases, with 13 bases sitting between them. Germline assignment: CDR1 MNHEY and CDR2 SVGAGI. Written as DNA, the CDR3 is TGTGCCAGCAGTTACCAATACAGGGAAAACGAGCAGTACTTC. Translating gives CASSYQYRENEQYF.

This chain connects TRBV21-1 to TRBJ2-1; no DNA check was done on the table's D call, TRBD1. TRBV21-1 is classified as a pseudogene. The CDR3 length is 17 residues. The CDR3 region has the DNA TGTGCCAGCAGCAACTCGCCAGGGGGCCGCTCCTACAATGAGCAGTTCTTC. Encoded protein: CASSNSPGGRSYNEQFF.

The chain uses TRBV6-1 and TRBJ1-5; TRBD1 agrees at 8 bases. This CDR3 spans 17 amino acids. Germline values: CDR1 MNHNS, CDR2 SASEGT. Germline trimming cut 3 bases from V and 2 bases from J; bases unmatched to any gene: 9. The CDR3 protein is CASSDPPGTGGNQPQHF. The CDR3 coding sequence is TGTGCCAGCAGTGACCCCCCCGGGACAGGCGGCAATCAGCCCCAGCATTTT.

V and J are TRBV18 and TRBJ2-5, with D hard to call. The CDR3 runs to 14 residues. Trimming took 1 base from V and 5 from J, leaving 11 bases between them. In germline, CDR1 is KGHSH, CDR2 LQKENI. The CDR3: CASSPLQASETQYF. The DNA for the CDR3 is TGTGCCAGCTCACCACTCCAGGCCTCGGAGACCCAGTACTTC.

V gene TRBV10-1 combines with J gene TRBJ2-2; TRBD1 is a possible D gene (6 bases). This CDR3 has 13 amino acids. The germline V gene has CDR1 WNHNN and CDR2 SYGVQD (reference sequence). The germline V and J ends were trimmed by 4 bases and 12 bases, with 15 bases remaining between them. The CDR3 region is CASSARTEEKLFF. CDR3 DNA sequence: TGCGCCAGCAGTGCCAGGACAGAGGAGAAGCTGTTTTTT.

CDR3 residues: CASSLTGGNYGYTF. Written as DNA, the CDR3 is TGTGCCAGCAGCCTCACAGGGGGCAACTATGGCTACACCTTC. The rearrangement links TRBV4-2 to TRBJ1-2, with 9 nucleotides matching TRBD1. CDR1 is LGHNA and CDR2 is YNFKEQ in the germline V gene. V shed 4 bases and J 2 bases; nucleotides not matched to a gene: 2. The CDR3 length is 14 residues.

The chain uses TRBV5-1 and TRBJ1-3; D not resolved. Germline V lookup: CDR1 SGHRS, CDR2 YFSETQ. The V gene lost 0 bases and the J gene lost 0 bases, with 4 bases spanning the gap. This CDR3 spans 14 amino acids. The chain's CDR3 is CASSLGSSGNTIYF. In DNA, the CDR3 is TGCGCCAGCAGCTTGGGCAGCTCTGGAAACACCATATATTTT.

This clone was seen just once. V and J are TRBV27 and TRBJ2-2; 8 nucleotides align to TRBD1. With 4 bases clipped from V and 5 bases from J, the junction kept 6 bases outside the gene matches. Germline V gene data show CDR1 as MNHEY and CDR2 as SMNVEV (reference sequence). The CDR3 sequence is 15 residues long. The CDR3, as DNA: TGTGCCAGCAGTTCTCAGGGGGCAGGGACCGGGGAGCTGTTTTTT. Its translation: CASSSQGAGTGELFF.

This clone was detected only a few times. This chain connects TRBV9 to TRBJ1-1; D perhaps matches TRBD1 (6 bases). Trimming shortened V by 2 bases and J by 11 bases, and 13 bases separated the two germline ends. In germline, CDR1 is SGDLS, CDR2 YYNGEE. This CDR3 has 12 residues. CDR3 nucleotides: TGTGCCAGCAGCGTTATGGACAGAGAGGCTTTCTTT. Translation: CASSVMDREAFF.

The chain recombines TRBV4-1 with TRBJ1-5; 7 bases align to TRBD1. The junction had 15 bases not matched to a gene; V was cut back by 5 bases and J by 5 bases. The CDR3 runs to 17 residues. Germline-derived CDR1 and CDR2 are MGHRA and YSYEKL. This chain's CDR3 is CASSSRPGQRIHQPQHF. The CDR3 DNA sequence: TGCGCCAGCAGCTCACGTCCGGGACAGAGGATCCATCAGCCCCAGCATTTT.

V is TRBV9 and J is TRBJ2-2; TRBD2 agrees at 10 bases. CDR3 length: 16 residues. CDR1 and CDR2 from the germline V gene are SGDLS and YYNGEE. V was clipped by 2 bases and J by 4 bases; unmatched bases: 5. The CDR3 DNA is TGTGCCAGCAGCGTCAGCGGGAGGGGTCCCACCGGGGAGCTGTTTTTT. It codes for CASSVSGRGPTGELFF.

The genes are TRBV28 and TRBJ1-4; a possible D gene is TRBD1 (6 bases). Trimming removed 7 bases at V and 0 bases at J, with 18 bases between. This CDR3 comprises 17 residues. Germline V CDR1 and CDR2: MDHEN, SYDVKM. The CDR3: CASMGHRATPTNEKLFF. CDR3 in DNA: TGTGCCAGCATGGGCCACAGGGCTACCCCAACTAATGAAAAACTGTTTTTT.

The chain is built from TRBV11-2 and TRBJ2-1; D not resolved. Trimming pared 3 bases from V and 8 bases from J, leaving 14 bases between. Germline CDR1 and CDR2: SGHAT and FQNNGV. This CDR3 spans 14 amino acids. CDR3 DNA sequence: TGTGCCAGCAGCTTTGGTAGATCGTTCGATGAGCAGTTCTTC. Encoded protein: CASSFGRSFDEQFF.

This rearrangement joins TRBV5-5 to TRBJ1-6, with D possibly TRBD1 on 6 matching bases. The CDR3 runs to 15 residues. CDR1 is SGHKS, CDR2 YYEKEE, per germline (reference sequence). Deletions cut 1 base from V and 10 bases from J, with 15 bases between. The CDR3 loop reads CASSLNSGAGSPLHF. Here the CDR3 DNA reads TGTGCCAGCAGCTTGAATTCAGGGGCCGGGTCACCCCTCCACTTT.

This clone was found once. The V and J genes are TRBV7-2 and TRBJ2-1; 9 positions agree with TRBD1. J was trimmed by 4 bases and V by 3 bases; bases with no gene match: 7. CDR1 is SGHTA and CDR2 is FQGNSA in the germline V gene. This CDR3 is built from 16 residues. The CDR3 nucleotides are TGTGCCAGCAGCTTCCGGGACAGGGAGCTTTACAATGAGCAGTTCTTC. Its protein is CASSFRDRELYNEQFF.

This chain uses TRBV4-1 with TRBJ1-2, with TRBD1 identical over 8 bases. The V gene end was trimmed by 8 bases and the J gene end by 8 bases; junction bases not matched to a gene: 10. Germline lookup yields CDR1 MGHRA and CDR2 YSYEKL. This CDR3 has 13 amino acids. As DNA, the CDR3 is TGCGCCAGCGGCAGACAGGGGTATGGCGGCTACACCTTC. Translating gives CASGRQGYGGYTF.

In this sample, this clone turned up many times. The sample carries other DNA sequences with the same CDR3. The gene calls are TRBV18 and TRBJ1-1; 9 bases are shared with TRBD1. V lost 3 bases, J lost 7 bases, and 3 bases stayed unmatched. Germline V gene data show CDR1 as KGHSH and CDR2 as LQKENI. There are 13 residues in the CDR3. CDR3 nucleotides: TGTGCCAGCTCACCTGGGACAGGGAATGAAGCTTTCTTT. Encoded protein: CASSPGTGNEAFF.

The gene calls are TRBV18 and TRBJ1-3; 7 bases fit TRBD1. The CDR3 contains 16 residues. Looked up from germline, CDR1 is KGHSH and CDR2 is LQKENI. J gave up 0 bases and V 4 bases, and 6 bases lay outside the gene matches. Here the CDR3 reads CASSQPGQTSGNTIYF. The CDR3, as DNA: TGTGCCAGCTCACAGCCGGGACAGACCTCTGGAAACACCATATATTTT.

The V and J genes are TRBV2 and TRBJ2-6; 16 bases fit TRBD2. V lost 6 bases and J lost 13; bases outside the gene matches: 6. Germline values: CDR1 SNHLY, CDR2 FYNNEI. The CDR3 contains 15 residues. This CDR3 reads CASRKGLAGGAVLTF. The CDR3, as DNA: TGTGCCAGCAGGAAGGGACTAGCGGGAGGGGCTGTCCTGACTTTC.

The V call is TRBV3-1 (or the pseudogene TRBV3-2), the J call TRBJ2-7; 9 bases fit TRBD1. Germline V CDR1 and CDR2: LGHDT, YNNKEL (reference sequence). V was pared by 4 bases and J by 0 bases, with 10 bases of the junction left unmatched. This CDR3 spans 17 amino acids. CDR3 amino acids: CASSPFPDRGDSYEQYF. The CDR3 bases are TGTGCCAGCAGCCCCTTTCCAGACAGGGGGGACTCCTACGAGCAGTACTTC.

The chain employs TRBV29-1 and TRBJ1-3; possibly TRBD1 for D (6 bases). The germline gives CDR1 SQVTM, CDR2 ANQGSEA. Trimming took off 8 bases at V and 1 base at J, with 12 bases between the two ends. The CDR3 length is 13 residues. For the CDR3, the DNA is TGCAGCTGGGCAGGGGAATCTGGAAACACCATATATTTT. The encoded protein is CSWAGESGNTIYF.

The chain uses TRBV12-3 or TRBV12-4 and TRBJ1-5; possible D gene TRBD1, 5 bases. CDR3 length: 12 amino acids. The V gene lost 2 bases and the J gene lost 7 bases, with 6 bases spanning the gap. The CDR3 coding sequence is TGTGCCAGCAGTTTAAACAGGCAGCCCCAGCATTTT. It is translated as CASSLNRQPQHF.

J is TRBJ2-3 and V is TRBV28; TRBD1 is a possible D gene (6 bases). Trimming removed 3 bases at V and 3 bases at J, with 10 bases between. CDR3 length equals 14 residues. Germline CDR1 is MDHEN and CDR2 is SYDVKM. CDR3 coding DNA: TGTGCCAGCAGTTTTGGGGGCCTAACAGATACGCAGTATTTT. Amino acid sequence: CASSFGGLTDTQYF.

This clone was recorded at least ten times. In DNA, the CDR3 is TGTGCCAGCAAAGGACAGACTTACAATGAGCAGTTCTTC. Protein product: CASKGQTYNEQFF. The gene calls are TRBV14 and TRBJ2-1, with a weak D call TRBD1 (6 bases). Trimming removed 7 bases at V and 4 bases at J, with 11 bases between. The CDR3 has 13 amino acids. The germline V gene encodes CDR1 SGHDN and CDR2 FVKESK.

The rearrangement uses TRBV7-8 and TRBJ2-7; 13 nucleotides match TRBD2. In germline, CDR1 is SGHVS, CDR2 FQNEAQ. This CDR3 is built from 16 residues. The V and J ends lost 2 bases and 4 bases, in that order; junction bases with no gene match: 5. The chain's CDR3 is CASSLHRLAGGYEQYF. In DNA, the CDR3 is TGTGCCAGCAGCTTACATAGACTAGCGGGAGGTTACGAGCAGTACTTC.